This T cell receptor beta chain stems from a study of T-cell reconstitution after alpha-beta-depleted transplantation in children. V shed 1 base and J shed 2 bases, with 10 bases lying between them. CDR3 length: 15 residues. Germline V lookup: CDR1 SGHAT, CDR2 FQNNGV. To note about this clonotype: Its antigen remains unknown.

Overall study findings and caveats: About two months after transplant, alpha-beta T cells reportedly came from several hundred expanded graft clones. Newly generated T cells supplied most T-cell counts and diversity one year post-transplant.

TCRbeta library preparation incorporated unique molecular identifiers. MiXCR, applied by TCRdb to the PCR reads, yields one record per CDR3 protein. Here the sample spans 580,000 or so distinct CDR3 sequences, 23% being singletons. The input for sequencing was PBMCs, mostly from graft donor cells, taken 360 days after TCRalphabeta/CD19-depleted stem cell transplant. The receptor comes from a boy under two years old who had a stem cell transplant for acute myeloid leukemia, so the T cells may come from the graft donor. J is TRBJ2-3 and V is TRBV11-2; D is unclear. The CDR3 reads CASSLGTDNTDTQYF. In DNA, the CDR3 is TGTGCCAGCAGCTTAGGAACAGACAACACAGATACGCAGTATTTT.